This T cell receptor beta chain is drawn from a study of CD8+CD57+ T cells in acquired aplastic anemia. About the research overall: The sorted CD4+ and CD8+ cells yielded an average approximately 3.2 ug of DNA.

Researchers used genomic DNA as the template to profile TCR beta VDJ and CDR3. TCRdb re-called the reads through MiXCR, storing one row per CDR3 protein. In the table there are around 200,000 distinct CDR3 sequences, approximately 52% of which are singletons. V was clipped by 2 bases and J by 3 bases, with 11 bases between them. Germline V gives CDR1 SGHRS, CDR2 YFSETQ. CDR3 length: 14 amino acids. This clonotype was found once. Material: sorted CD4+, CD8+, or CD8+CD57+ T cells (not recorded which) from PBMCs. This receptor was identified in a human donor in good health, serving as a control. The chain links TRBV5-1 to TRBJ1-1, with D possibly matching TRBD1 (6 bases). This CDR3 reads CASSLTGFDTEAFF. CDR3 bases: TGCGCCAGCAGCTTAACAGGGTTTGACACTGAAGCTTTCTTT.